A selection of T cell receptor beta chains follows, all from one sample in a study of cytomegalovirus exposure and HLA in healthy donors. Clones were sequenced by immunoSEQ multiplex PCR, and TCRdb holds only the in-frame ones, with some missing. The table has some 150,000 clones, under 90% seen once. Source material: PBMCs. These receptors were collected from a man under 40 in good health and CMV-seronegative. Each CDR3 is given with its conserved first and last residue. D genes are given only for firm matches. Rows give clone size only sometimes, using once, few, many, or a class for an expanded clone.

>-|TRBD1|TRBV4-3|TRBJ1-2
TGCGCCAGCAGCCAGGGACAGGGATCCTATGGCTACACCTTC
CASSQGQGSYGYTF
>-|-|TRBV7-3|TRBJ1-2
TGTGCCAGCAGCCCCGGGGGGGACGTAAAATATGGCTACACCTTC
CASSPGGDVKYGYTF
>-|TRBD2|TRBV9|TRBJ2-1
TGTGCCAGCAGCCCCGCCGGGACTAGCGACTACAATGAGCAGTTCTTC
CASSPAGTSDYNEQFF
>few|-|TRBV25-1|TRBJ1-1
TGTGCCAGCAGGGACACCGGGTGGACTGAAGCTTTCTTT
CASRDTGWTEAFF
>few|TRBD1|TRBV7-2|TRBJ1-5
TGTGCCAGCAGCTTCGGACAGGGGAGCAATCAGCCCCAGCATTTT
CASSFGQGSNQPQHF
>-|TRBD1|TRBV10-3|TRBJ1-1
TGTGCCGTCCGCACCTGGACAGGGAACACTGAAGCTTTCTTT
CAVRTWTGNTEAFF
>-|-|TRBV6-6|TRBJ1-5
TGTGCCAGCAGCTACGAGGGGGACGGGTATCAGCCCCAGCATTTT
CASSYEGDGYQPQHF
>few|-|TRBV4-3|TRBJ2-2
TGCGCCAGCAGCCAATACAGAGTCGCGAACACCGGGGAGCTGTTTTTT
CASSQYRVANTGELFF
>-|-|TRBV7-9|TRBJ2-7
TGTGCCAGCAGCCTCGACAGCGCCTACGAGCAGTACTTC
CASSLDSAYEQYF
>-|-|TRBV2|TRBJ1-5
TGTGCCAGCAAAGAACGAGGGACATGGAGTCAGCCCCAGCATTTT
CASKERGTWSQPQHF
>-|TRBD2|TRBV28|TRBJ2-1
TGTGCCAGCAGTCGGACTGGGACTAGCGGGGGCAATGAGCAGTTCTTC
CASSRTGTSGGNEQFF
>few|TRBD2|TRBV19|TRBJ2-7
TGTGCCAGTAGTAGGGGACTAGCGGGAGCGGGGTCCTACGAGCAGTACTTC
CASSRGLAGAGSYEQYF
>-|-|TRBV15|TRBJ1-6
TGTGCCACCAGCAGAGATTCCCAGGGAAATTCACCCCTCCACTTT
CATSRDSQGNSPLHF
>-|-|TRBV5-4|TRBJ1-2
TGTGCCAGCAGCAACAGCAACCGTGCGTCTAACTATGGCTACACCTTC
CASSNSNRASNYGYTF
>-|TRBD1|TRBV7-8|TRBJ2-6
TGTGCCAGCACCTTCAGCGGGGACAGGGGAGCTGGGGCCAACGTCCTGACTTTC
CASTFSGDRGAGANVLTF
>-|-|TRBV5-4|TRBJ2-3
TGTGCCAGCAGCTTGCCGGATACGGGTTCAGATACGCAGTATTTT
CASSLPDTGSDTQYF
>-|-|TRBV30|TRBJ2-7
TGTGCCTGGAGTGTAGGGGACTCCGGTATGGACGAGCAGTACTTC
CAWSVGDSGMDEQYF
>-|-|TRBV29-1|TRBJ1-1
TGCAGTGGGGGAGGAGGGGAGTCGAACACTGAAGCTTTCTTT
CSGGGGESNTEAFF
>few|TRBD2|TRBV28|TRBJ2-1
TGTGCCAGCAGTTCGGGACTAGGGGGGGGCCAGTTCTTC
CASSSGLGGGQFF
>-|TRBD2|TRBV27|TRBJ2-7
TGTGCCAGCAGTTTTTTCCTAGCGGGAGTCTACGAGCAGTACTTC
CASSFFLAGVYEQYF
>-|-|TRBV6-6|TRBJ2-7
TGTGCCAGCAGTTACGGCCCCTACGAGCAGTACTTC
CASSYGPYEQYF
>-|-|TRBV10-3|TRBJ1-1
TGTGCCATCGGGCAGGGTATGGCCACTGAAGCTTTCTTT
CAIGQGMATEAFF
>-|-|TRBV27|TRBJ1-5
TGTGCCAGCAGTTTATCGGGTCAGGGGTCCAGGCAGCCCCAGCATTTT
CASSLSGQGSRQPQHF
>-|-|TRBV5-4|TRBJ2-5
TGTGCCAGCAGCCCCCAGACGTGGGACAAAGCGTACTTC
CASSPQTWDKAYF
>-|-|TRBV28|TRBJ2-3
TGTGCCAGCAGACCTCGCGTTCCCGGAGATACGCAGTATTTT
CASRPRVPGDTQYF
>-|TRBD2|TRBV9|TRBJ2-1
TGTGCCAGCACCCCGGGGGGGTTAAACGCTGGGGCTGAGCAGTTCTTC
CASTPGGLNAGAEQFF
>few|TRBD1|TRBV11-3|TRBJ2-2
TGTGCCAGTTTGGAGACAGGGACCGACACCGGGGAGCTGTTTTTT
CASLETGTDTGELFF
>-|-|TRBV6-1|TRBJ1-1
TGTGCCAGCAGTGAGGCAGGAGGTGAAGCTTTCTTT
CASSEAGGEAFF
>few|TRBD2|TRBV7-9|TRBJ2-7
TGTGCCAGCATTACGGGGGGGGGTCGAGAGCAGTACTTC
CASITGGGREQYF
>-|-|TRBV28|TRBJ2-7
TGTGCCAGCAGTCTGAACTCCAGGGGCCGGCGCTACGAGCAGTACTTC
CASSLNSRGRRYEQYF
>-|TRBD2|TRBV6-5|TRBJ2-1
TGTGCCAGCAGTCCTTTAGCGGGAGTGGGTGATGAGCAGTTCTTC
CASSPLAGVGDEQFF
>-|-|TRBV7-9|TRBJ1-5
TGTGCCAGCAGCTCCCTTAGTCAGCCCCAGCATTTT
CASSSLSQPQHF
>-|TRBD2|TRBV13|TRBJ2-1
TGTGCCAGCAGCGTTAGCGGGAGCTCCTACAATGAGCAGTTCTTC
CASSVSGSSYNEQFF
>-|TRBD2|TRBV11-2|TRBJ2-1
TGTGCCAGCAGCTTCGGCGGGGGGTTCTACAATGAGCAGTTCTTC
CASSFGGGFYNEQFF
>once|-|TRBV7-3|TRBJ2-7
TGTGCCAGGGATAGGGGTGACGAGCAGTACTTC
CARDRGDEQYF
>-|-|TRBV5-1|TRBJ2-3
TGCGCCAGCAGCTTGACAGAAGCATTCACAGATACGCAGTATTTT
CASSLTEAFTDTQYF
>-|-|TRBV19|TRBJ1-3
TGTGCCAGTAGTATAGACCGTAACTCCGGAAACACCATATATTTT
CASSIDRNSGNTIYF
>few|TRBD2|TRBV25-1|TRBJ2-7
TGTGCCAGCAGCGAAGCGGGGGGGATCTACTACGAGCAGTACTTC
CASSEAGGIYYEQYF
>-|-|TRBV6-1|TRBJ1-2
TGTGCCAGCAGTGAGGGCTTGTTTCAGGACTATGGCTACACCTTC
CASSEGLFQDYGYTF
>-|TRBD2|TRBV4-1|TRBJ2-1
TGCGCCAGCAGCCAAACTACTAGCGGGAGACACAATGAGCAGTTCTTC
CASSQTTSGRHNEQFF
>-|TRBD1|TRBV29-1|TRBJ2-1
TGCAGCGCCGTCGGGACAGGGGGTGAGCAGTTCTTC
CSAVGTGGEQFF
>-|-|TRBV6-1|TRBJ1-1
TGTGCCAGCAGTGAAAGTAGAGCGGGAGGTTTCACTGAAGCTTTCTTT
CASSESRAGGFTEAFF
>-|-|TRBV6-5|TRBJ1-1
TGTGCCAGCACCCCCTCAGACAGGCTACTTGAAGCTTTCTTT
CASTPSDRLLEAFF
>-|TRBD2|TRBV5-1|TRBJ2-2
TGCGCCAGCAGCCCCAGCGGGGTCAACACCGGGGAGCTGTTTTTT
CASSPSGVNTGELFF
>-|-|TRBV5-4|TRBJ1-1
TGTGCCAGCCGGGAAGGGTTAGGCACTGAAGCTTTCTTT
CASREGLGTEAFF
>-|-|TRBV2|TRBJ2-4
TGTGCCAGCAGTGAGTGGTCAGATCCCTTAGCCAAAAACATTCAGTACTTC
CASSEWSDPLAKNIQYF